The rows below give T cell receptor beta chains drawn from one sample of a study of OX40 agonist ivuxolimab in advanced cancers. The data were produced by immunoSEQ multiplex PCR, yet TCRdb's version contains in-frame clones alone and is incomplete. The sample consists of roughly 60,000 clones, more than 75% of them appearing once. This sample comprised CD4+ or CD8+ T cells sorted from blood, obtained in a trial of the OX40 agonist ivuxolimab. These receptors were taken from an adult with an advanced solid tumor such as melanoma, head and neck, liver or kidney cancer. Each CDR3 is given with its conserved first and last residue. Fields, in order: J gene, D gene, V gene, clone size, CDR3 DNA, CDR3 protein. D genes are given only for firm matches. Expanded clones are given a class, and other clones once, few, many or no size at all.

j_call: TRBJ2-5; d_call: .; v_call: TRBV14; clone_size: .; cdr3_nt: TGTGCCAGCAGCCCCCGGAGAGAGACCCAGTACTTC; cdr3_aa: CASSPRRETQYF
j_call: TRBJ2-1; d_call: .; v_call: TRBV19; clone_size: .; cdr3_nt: TGTGCCAGTAGTATGAAAACGGGGTACAATGAGCAGTTCTTC; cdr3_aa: CASSMKTGYNEQFF
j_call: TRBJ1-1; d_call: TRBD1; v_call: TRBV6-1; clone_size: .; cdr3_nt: TGTGCCAGCAGTAGGGACAGGAACACTGAAGCTTTCTTT; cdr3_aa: CASSRDRNTEAFF
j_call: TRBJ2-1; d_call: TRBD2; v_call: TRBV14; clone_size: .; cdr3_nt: TGTGCCAGCAGCCAAGCACTAGCGGGAGTCACTGAGCAGTTCTTC; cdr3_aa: CASSQALAGVTEQFF
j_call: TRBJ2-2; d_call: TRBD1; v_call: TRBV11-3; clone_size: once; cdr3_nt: TGTGCCAGCAGCTTAGAGGGGACAGGGAACACCGGGGAGCTGTTTTTT; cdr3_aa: CASSLEGTGNTGELFF
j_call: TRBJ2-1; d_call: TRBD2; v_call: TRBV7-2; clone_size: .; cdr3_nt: TGTGCCAGCAGCCAAAATAGCGGGGGGCCTTACAATGAGCAGTTCTTC; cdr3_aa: CASSQNSGGPYNEQFF
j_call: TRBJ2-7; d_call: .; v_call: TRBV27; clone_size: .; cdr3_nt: TGTGCCAGCAGTATCTACTATCCGCAACAGCGGTACTTC; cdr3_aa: CASSIYYPQQRYF
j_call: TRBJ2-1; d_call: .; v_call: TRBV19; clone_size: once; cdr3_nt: TGTGCCAGTACCTCACGCCAGGACAAAAAAAACAATGAGCAGTTCTTC; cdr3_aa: CASTSRQDKKNNEQFF
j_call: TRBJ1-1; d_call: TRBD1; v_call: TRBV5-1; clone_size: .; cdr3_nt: TGCGCCAGCAGCTTGTCCGGGACAGGGAACACTGAAGCTTTCTTT; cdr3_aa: CASSLSGTGNTEAFF
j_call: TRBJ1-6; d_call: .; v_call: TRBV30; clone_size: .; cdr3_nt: TGTGCCTGGAGTACCCTTCGGGGCGGCTCACCCCTCCACTTT; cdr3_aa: CAWSTLRGGSPLHF
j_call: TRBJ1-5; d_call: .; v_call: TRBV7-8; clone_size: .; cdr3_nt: TGTGCCAGCAGCTTAGGGGACCATAGCAATCAGCCCCAGCATTTT; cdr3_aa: CASSLGDHSNQPQHF
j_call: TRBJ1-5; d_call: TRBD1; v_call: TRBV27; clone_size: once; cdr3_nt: TGTGCCAGCAGAAAAAGGACAGGGACTAATCAGCCCCAGCATTTT; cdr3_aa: CASRKRTGTNQPQHF
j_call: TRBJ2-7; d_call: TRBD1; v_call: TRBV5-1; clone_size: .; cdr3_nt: TGCGCCAGCAGCTTACAGACCGGGACAGGCGGCAACGAGCAGTACTTC; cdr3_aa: CASSLQTGTGGNEQYF
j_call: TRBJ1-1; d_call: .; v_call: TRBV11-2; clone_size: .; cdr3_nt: TGTGCCAGCAGCTTAGGAGCGGGGAACACTGAAGCTTTCTTT; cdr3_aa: CASSLGAGNTEAFF
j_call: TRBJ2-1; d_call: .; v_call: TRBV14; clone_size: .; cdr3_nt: TGTGCCAGCGCGGGACTTACATCAGGTGGCAATGAGCAGTTCTTC; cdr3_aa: CASAGLTSGGNEQFF
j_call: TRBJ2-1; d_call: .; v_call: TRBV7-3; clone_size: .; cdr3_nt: TGTGCCAGCAGCTTATCAGTCAACAATGAGCAGTTCTTC; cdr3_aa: CASSLSVNNEQFF
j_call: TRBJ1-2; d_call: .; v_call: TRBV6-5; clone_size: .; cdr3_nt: TGTGCCAGCAGTTGGAGACAGGAGGCCAACTATGGCTACACCTTC; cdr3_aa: CASSWRQEANYGYTF
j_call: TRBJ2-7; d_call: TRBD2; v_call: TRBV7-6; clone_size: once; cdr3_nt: TGTGCCAGCAGCTCCCTCGGGGGGTACGAGCAGTACTTC; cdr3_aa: CASSSLGGYEQYF
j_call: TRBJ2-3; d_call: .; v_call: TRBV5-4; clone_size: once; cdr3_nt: TGTGCCAGCAGCTTCCGGACGGGAGCCACAGATACGCAGTATTTT; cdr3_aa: CASSFRTGATDTQYF
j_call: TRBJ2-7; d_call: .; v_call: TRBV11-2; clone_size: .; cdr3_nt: TGTGCCAGCAGCTTATCACGGCCTCAAGGAGAGCAGTACTTC; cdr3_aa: CASSLSRPQGEQYF
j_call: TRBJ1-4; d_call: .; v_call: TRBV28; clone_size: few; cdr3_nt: TGTGCCAGCAGTTTAGTAGGTGGGGAGCTGGAAAAACTGTTTTTT; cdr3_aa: CASSLVGGELEKLFF
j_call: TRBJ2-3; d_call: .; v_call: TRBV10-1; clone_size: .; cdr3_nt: TGCGCCAGCAGTGAGTCGGGAAGCGGCTCCCGCACAGATACGCAGTATTTT; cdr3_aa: CASSESGSGSRTDTQYF